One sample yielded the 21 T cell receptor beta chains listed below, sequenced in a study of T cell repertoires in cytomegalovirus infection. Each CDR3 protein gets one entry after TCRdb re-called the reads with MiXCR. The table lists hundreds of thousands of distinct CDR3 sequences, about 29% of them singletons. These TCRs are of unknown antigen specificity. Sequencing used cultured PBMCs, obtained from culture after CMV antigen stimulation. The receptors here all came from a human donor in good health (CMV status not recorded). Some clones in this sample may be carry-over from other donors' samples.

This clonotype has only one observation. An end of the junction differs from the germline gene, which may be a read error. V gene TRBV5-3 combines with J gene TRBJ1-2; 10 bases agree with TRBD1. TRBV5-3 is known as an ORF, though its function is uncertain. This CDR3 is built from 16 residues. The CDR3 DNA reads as TGTGCCAGCAGCTACCCTACGGGACAGGGGATCAATGGCTACACCTTC. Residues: CASSYPTGQGINGYTF.

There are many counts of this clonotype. The chain's CDR3 is CASSLQLTGARPGYNEQFF. Written as DNA, the CDR3 is TGTGCCAGCAGCCTTCAGCTGACAGGGGCCCGACCGGGGTACAATGAGCAGTTCTTC. The genes are TRBV7-6 and TRBJ2-1; 8 bases are shared with TRBD1. The CDR3 is 19 amino acids. CDR1 SGHVS and CDR2 FNYEAQ come from the germline V gene. The junction had 19 bases not matched to a gene; V was cut back by 5 bases and J by 4 bases.

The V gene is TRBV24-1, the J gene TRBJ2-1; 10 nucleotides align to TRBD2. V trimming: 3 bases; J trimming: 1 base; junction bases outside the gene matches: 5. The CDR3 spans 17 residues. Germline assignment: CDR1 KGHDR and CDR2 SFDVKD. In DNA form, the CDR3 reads TGTGCCACCAGTGATACAGTTAGCGGGAGGTCCTACAATGAGCAGTTCTTC. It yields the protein CATSDTVSGRSYNEQFF.

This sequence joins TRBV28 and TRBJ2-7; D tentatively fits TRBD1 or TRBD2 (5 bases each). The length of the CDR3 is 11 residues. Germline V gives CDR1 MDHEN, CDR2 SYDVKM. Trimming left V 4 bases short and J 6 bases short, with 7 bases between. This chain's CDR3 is CASSWGPEQYF. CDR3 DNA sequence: TGTGCCAGCAGTTGGGGACCCGAGCAGTACTTC.

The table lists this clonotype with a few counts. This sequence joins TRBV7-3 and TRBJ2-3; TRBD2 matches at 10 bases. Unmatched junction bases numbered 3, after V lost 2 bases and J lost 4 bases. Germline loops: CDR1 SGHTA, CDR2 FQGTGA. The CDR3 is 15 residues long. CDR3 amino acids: CASSLASGRADTQYF. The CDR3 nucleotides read TGTGCCAGCAGCTTAGCCAGCGGGAGGGCAGATACGCAGTATTTT.

This CDR3 is CASSSDLAETQYF. In DNA, the CDR3 is TGTGCCAGCTCATCGGACTTAGCGGAGACCCAGTACTTC. The V gene is TRBV18, the J gene TRBJ2-5; perhaps TRBD2 as D (5 bases). The V and J ends lost 5 bases and 5 bases respectively, with 12 bases between them. CDR3 size: 13 residues. Germline V gene sequence: CDR1 KGHSH, CDR2 LQKENI. Filled out from reference TRBV18 and TRBJ2-5, the complete variable domain reads NAGVMQNPRHLVRRRGQEARLRCSPMKGHSHVYWYRQLPEEGLKFMVYLQKENIIDESGMPKERFSAEFPKEGPSILRIQQVVRGDSAAYFCASSSDLAETQYFGPGTRLLVL.

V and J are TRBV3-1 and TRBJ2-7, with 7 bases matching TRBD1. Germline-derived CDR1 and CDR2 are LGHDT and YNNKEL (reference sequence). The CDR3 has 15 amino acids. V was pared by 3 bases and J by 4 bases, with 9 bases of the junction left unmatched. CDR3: CASSQTGLGVYEQYF. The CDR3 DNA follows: TGTGCCAGCAGCCAGACAGGGCTTGGTGTATACGAGCAGTACTTC.

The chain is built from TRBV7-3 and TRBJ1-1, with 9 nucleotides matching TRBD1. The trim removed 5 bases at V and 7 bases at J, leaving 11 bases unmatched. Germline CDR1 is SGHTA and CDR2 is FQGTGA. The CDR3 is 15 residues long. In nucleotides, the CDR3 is TGTGCCAGCAGCCTTAGGGACAGGGATGTTGATGAAGCTTTCTTT. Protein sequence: CASSLRDRDVDEAFF.

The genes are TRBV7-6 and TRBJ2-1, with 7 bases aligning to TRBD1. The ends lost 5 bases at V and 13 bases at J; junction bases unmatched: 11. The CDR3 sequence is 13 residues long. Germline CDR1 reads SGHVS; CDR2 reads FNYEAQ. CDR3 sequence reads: CASSRDRARRQFF. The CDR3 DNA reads TGTGCCAGCAGCCGCGACAGGGCACGACGACAGTTCTTC.

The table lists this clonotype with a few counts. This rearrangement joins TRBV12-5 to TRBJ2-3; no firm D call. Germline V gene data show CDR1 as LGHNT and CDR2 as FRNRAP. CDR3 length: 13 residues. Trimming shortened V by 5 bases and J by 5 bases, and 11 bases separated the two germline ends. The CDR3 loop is CASGPSTIDTQYF. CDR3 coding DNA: TGTGCTAGTGGTCCCTCAACGATAGATACGCAGTATTTT.

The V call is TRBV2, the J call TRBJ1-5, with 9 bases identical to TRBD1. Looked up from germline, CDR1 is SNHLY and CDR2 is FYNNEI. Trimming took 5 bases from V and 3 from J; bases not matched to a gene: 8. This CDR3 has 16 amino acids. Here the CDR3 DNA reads TGTGCCAGCAGTTACGACGGGACAGGGTACAATCAGCCCCAGCATTTT. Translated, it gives CASSYDGTGYNQPQHF.

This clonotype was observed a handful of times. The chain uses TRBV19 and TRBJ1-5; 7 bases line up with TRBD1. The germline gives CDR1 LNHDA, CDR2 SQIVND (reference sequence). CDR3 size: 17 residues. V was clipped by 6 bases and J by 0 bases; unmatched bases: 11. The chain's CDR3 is CASRPGTASYSNQPQHF. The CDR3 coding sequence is TGTGCCAGTAGACCGGGGACAGCATCGTATAGCAATCAGCCCCAGCATTTT.

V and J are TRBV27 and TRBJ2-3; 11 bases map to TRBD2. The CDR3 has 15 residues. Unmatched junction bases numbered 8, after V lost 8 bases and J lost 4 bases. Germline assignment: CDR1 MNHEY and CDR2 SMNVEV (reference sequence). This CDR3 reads CASGILAGAADTQYF. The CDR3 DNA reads TGTGCCAGCGGAATACTAGCGGGAGCAGCAGATACGCAGTATTTT.

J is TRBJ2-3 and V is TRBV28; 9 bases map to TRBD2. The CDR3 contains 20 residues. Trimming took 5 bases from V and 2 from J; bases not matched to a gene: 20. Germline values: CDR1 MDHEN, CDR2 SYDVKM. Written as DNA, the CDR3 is TGTGCCAGCAGTCTGGGACTAGCAGACAACCCTCGAACGGACACAGATACGCAGTATTTT. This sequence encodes CASSLGLADNPRTDTDTQYF.

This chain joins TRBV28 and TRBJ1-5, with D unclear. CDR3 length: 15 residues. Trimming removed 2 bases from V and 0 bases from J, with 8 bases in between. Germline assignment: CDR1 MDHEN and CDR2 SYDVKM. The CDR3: CASSLRRNSNQPQHF. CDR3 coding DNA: TGTGCCAGCAGTTTAAGGAGAAATAGCAATCAGCCCCAGCATTTT.

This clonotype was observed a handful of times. CDR3 coding DNA: TGTGCCAGCAGCTTTTGGGATTCGACAGGGGATGGCTACACCTTC. Amino acids: CASSFWDSTGDGYTF. This chain connects TRBV5-8 to TRBJ1-2, with 8 nucleotides matching TRBD1. This CDR3 region has 15 residues. Germline V lookup: CDR1 SGHTS, CDR2 YDEGEE. Unmatched junction bases numbered 9, after V lost 2 bases and J lost 6 bases.

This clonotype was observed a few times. DNA of the CDR3: TGTGCCAGCAGTCCCCGGGGGGGGTCCGAGCAGTACTTC. Its translation is CASSPRGGSEQYF. This rearrangement joins TRBV25-1 to TRBJ2-7, with 8 bases lining up with TRBD2. V was pared by 5 bases and J by 6 bases, with 6 bases of the junction left unmatched. The CDR3 is 13 amino acids. Germline lookup yields CDR1 MGHDK and CDR2 SYGVNS.

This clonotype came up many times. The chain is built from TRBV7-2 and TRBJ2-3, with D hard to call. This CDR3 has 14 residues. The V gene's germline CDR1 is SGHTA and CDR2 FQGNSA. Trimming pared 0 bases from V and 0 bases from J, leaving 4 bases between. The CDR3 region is CASSLAGSTDTQYF. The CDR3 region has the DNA TGTGCCAGCAGCTTAGCTGGAAGCACAGATACGCAGTATTTT.

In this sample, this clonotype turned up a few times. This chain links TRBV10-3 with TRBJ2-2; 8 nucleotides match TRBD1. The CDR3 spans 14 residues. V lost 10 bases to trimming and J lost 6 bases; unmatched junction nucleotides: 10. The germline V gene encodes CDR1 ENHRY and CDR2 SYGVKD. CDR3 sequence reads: CATLGQGASGELFF. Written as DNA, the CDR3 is TGTGCCACCCTGGGGCAGGGGGCTTCCGGGGAGCTGTTTTTT.

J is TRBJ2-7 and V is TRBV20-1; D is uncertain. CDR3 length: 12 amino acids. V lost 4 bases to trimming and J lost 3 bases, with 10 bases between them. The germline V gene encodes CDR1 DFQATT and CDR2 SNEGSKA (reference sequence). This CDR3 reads CSAIGSLYEQYF. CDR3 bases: TGCAGTGCTATTGGCAGTCTCTACGAGCAGTACTTC.

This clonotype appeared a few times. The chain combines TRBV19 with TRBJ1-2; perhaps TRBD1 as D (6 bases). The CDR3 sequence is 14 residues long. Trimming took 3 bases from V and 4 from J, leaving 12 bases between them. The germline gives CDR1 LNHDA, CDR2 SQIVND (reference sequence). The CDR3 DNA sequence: TGTGCCAGTAGTATGTCTACAGGGTTCTATGGCTACACCTTC. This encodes CASSMSTGFYGYTF.